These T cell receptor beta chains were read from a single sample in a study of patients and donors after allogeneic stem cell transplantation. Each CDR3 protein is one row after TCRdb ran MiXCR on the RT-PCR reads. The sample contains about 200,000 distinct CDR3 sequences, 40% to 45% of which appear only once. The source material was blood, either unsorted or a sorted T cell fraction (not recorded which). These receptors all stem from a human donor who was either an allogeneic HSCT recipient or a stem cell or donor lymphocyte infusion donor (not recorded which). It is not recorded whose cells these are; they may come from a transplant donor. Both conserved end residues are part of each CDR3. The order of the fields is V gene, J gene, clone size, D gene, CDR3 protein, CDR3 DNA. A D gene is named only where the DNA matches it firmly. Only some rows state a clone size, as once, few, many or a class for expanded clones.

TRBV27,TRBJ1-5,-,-,CASSYGALSQPQHF,TGTGCCAGCAGTTACGGGGCCCTTTCCCAGCCCCAGCATTTT
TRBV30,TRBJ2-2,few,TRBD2,CAWNTPGLAGVVGELFF,TGTGCCTGGAACACCCCGGGGTTAGCGGGAGTGGTCGGGGAGCTGTTTTTT
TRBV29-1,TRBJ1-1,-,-,CSVEWLGRLNTEAFF,TGCAGCGTTGAATGGCTGGGACGTTTGAACACTGAAGCTTTCTTT
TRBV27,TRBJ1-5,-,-,CASSLKGPGWTVRYSNQPQHF,TGTGCCAGCAGTTTAAAAGGCCCTGGTTGGACGGTAAGGTATAGCAATCAGCCCCAGCATTTT
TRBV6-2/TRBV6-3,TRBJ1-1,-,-,CASSSQGELEAFF,TGTGCCAGCAGTAGCCAGGGTGAACTTGAAGCTTTCTTT
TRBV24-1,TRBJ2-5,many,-,CATSDLDNPLETQYF,TGTGCCACCAGTGACCTGGACAACCCATTGGAGACCCAGTACTTC
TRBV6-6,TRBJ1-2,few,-,CASRTELHGGVGYGYTF,TGTGCCAGCAGAACTGAGTTACATGGGGGAGTGGGCTATGGCTACACCTTC
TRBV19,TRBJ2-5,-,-,CASSGRTQETQYF,TGTGCCAGTAGCGGACGGACACAAGAGACCCAGTACTTC
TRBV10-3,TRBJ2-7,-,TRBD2,CAISELSGKGEQYF,TGTGCCATCAGTGAGCTTAGCGGGAAAGGGGAGCAGTACTTC
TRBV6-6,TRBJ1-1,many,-,CASLEPPTIAFF,TGTGCCAGCTTAGAGCCTCCGACTATTGCTTTCTTT
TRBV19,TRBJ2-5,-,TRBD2,CASSPLAGSGETQYF,TGTGCCAGTAGTCCACTAGCGGGGAGCGGTGAGACCCAGTACTTC
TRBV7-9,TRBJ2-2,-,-,CASSLVVGSAGELFF,TGTGCCAGCAGCTTAGTCGTTGGGAGCGCCGGGGAGCTGTTTTTT
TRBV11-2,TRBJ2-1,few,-,CATGQGPGWDEQFF,TGTGCCACGGGCCAGGGCCCAGGTTGGGATGAGCAGTTCTTC
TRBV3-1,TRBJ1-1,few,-,CASSQNAGNTEAFF,TGTGCCAGCAGCCAAAACGCGGGTAACACTGAAGCTTTCTTT
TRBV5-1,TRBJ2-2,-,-,CASSSYPGVRTGELFF,TGCGCCAGCAGTTCTTATCCGGGAGTTCGCACCGGGGAGCTGTTTTTT
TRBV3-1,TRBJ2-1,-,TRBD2,CASSQIGAGVSEQFF,TGTGCCAGCAGCCAAATAGGAGCGGGGGTTAGTGAGCAGTTCTTC
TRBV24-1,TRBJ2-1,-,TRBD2,CATSDAAGGYNEQFF,TGTGCCACCAGTGATGCCGCGGGAGGATACAATGAGCAGTTCTTC
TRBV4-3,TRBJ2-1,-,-,CASSQASTAYNEQFF,TGCGCCAGCAGCCAAGCTAGTACCGCCTACAATGAGCAGTTCTTC
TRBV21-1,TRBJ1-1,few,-,CASSCRVEALNTEAFF,TGTGCCAGCAGCTGCCGGGTAGAGGCCTTGAACACTGAAGCTTTCTTT
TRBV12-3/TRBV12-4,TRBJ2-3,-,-,CASSLNNLPTDTQYF,TGTGCCAGCAGTTTAAATAATCTTCCCACAGATACGCAGTATTTT
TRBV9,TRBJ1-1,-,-,CASSVDPPEGVNTEAFF,TGTGCCAGCAGCGTAGACCCTCCCGAGGGGGTGAACACTGAAGCTTTCTTT
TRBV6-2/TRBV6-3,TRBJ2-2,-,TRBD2,CASESSGRARELFF,TGTGCCAGCGAGAGTAGCGGGAGGGCCCGGGAGCTGTTTTTT
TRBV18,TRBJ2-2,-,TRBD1,CASSPLYLGQGANTGELFF,TGTGCCAGCTCACCCCTTTACCTTGGACAGGGGGCGAACACCGGGGAGCTGTTTTTT
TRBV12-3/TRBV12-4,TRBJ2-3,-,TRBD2,CASAPGLAGDWTDTQYF,TGTGCCTCGGCCCCGGGACTAGCGGGAGACTGGACAGATACGCAGTATTTT
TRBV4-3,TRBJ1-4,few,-,CASSPVGDQGKLFF,TGCGCCAGCAGCCCGGTCGGGGATCAAGGAAAACTGTTTTTT
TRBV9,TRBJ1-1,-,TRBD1,CASSVATGGVTEAFF,TGTGCCAGCAGCGTAGCTACAGGGGGCGTCACTGAAGCTTTCTTT
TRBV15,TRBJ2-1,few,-,CATSRDRIEYNEQFF,TGTGCCACCAGCAGAGATCGTATAGAGTATAATGAGCAGTTCTTC
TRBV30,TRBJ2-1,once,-,CAWTLRVGNEQFF,TGTGCCTGGACCCTTCGAGTGGGGAATGAGCAGTTCTTC
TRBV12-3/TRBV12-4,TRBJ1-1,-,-,CASRSLLSMNTEAFF,TGTGCCAGCAGGTCCCTGTTAAGTATGAACACTGAAGCTTTCTTT
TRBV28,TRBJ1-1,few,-,CASSIGSLGRSPLTGEAFF,TGTGCCAGCAGCATAGGGTCCCTCGGAAGATCGCCCTTAACGGGGGAAGCTTTCTTT